Listed below are T cell receptor beta chains from one sample, sequenced in a study of T cell responses to AZD1222 COVID-19 vaccine. Sequenced by immunoSEQ multiplex PCR; TCRdb stores in-frame clones only, minus some. The sample records about 100,000 clones, around nine tenths being singletons. The source was peripheral blood, collected on day 0 of AZD1222 vaccination. The receptor set was obtained from an adult in good health. CDR3s include the opening cysteine and the closing phenylalanine or tryptophan. A D gene is named only where the DNA matches it firmly. The size of a clone is reported for some rows only, either as once, few or many, or as a class for expanded clones.

>TRBV11-1|TRBD1|once|TRBJ1-2
CASSLGQFDYGYTF
TGTGCCAGCAGCTTGGGACAGTTTGACTATGGCTACACCTTC
>TRBV4-1|NA|NA|TRBJ1-2
CASSQAPGVRGYTF
TGCGCCAGCAGCCAAGCCCCAGGGGTTCGAGGCTACACCTTC
>TRBV7-9|NA|NA|TRBJ1-1
CASSSSLGGKRTEAFF
TGTGCCAGCAGCTCATCGCTGGGGGGAAAGAGGACTGAAGCTTTCTTT
>TRBV5-1|TRBD2|NA|TRBJ2-5
CASSLVAGVRPETQYF
TGCGCCAGCAGCTTGGTGGCGGGAGTAAGGCCAGAGACCCAGTACTTC
>TRBV27|NA|NA|TRBJ1-1
CANQTLKAFF
TGTGCCAATCAGACACTAAAAGCTTTCTTT
>TRBV2|TRBD1|few|TRBJ1-2
CASTFFGQGAGGYTF
TGTGCCAGCACTTTCTTCGGACAGGGGGCAGGTGGCTACACCTTC
>TRBV29-1|NA|NA|TRBJ2-6
CSVADTSGANVLTF
TGCAGCGTTGCGGATACCTCTGGGGCCAACGTCCTGACTTTC
>TRBV5-5|NA|NA|TRBJ2-5
CASSLEGWGEETQYF
TGTGCCAGCAGCTTGGAGGGGTGGGGGGAAGAGACCCAGTACTTC
>TRBV19|TRBD1|NA|TRBJ2-7
CASSIGVGQGYEQYF
TGTGCCAGTAGTATAGGGGTGGGACAGGGTTACGAGCAGTACTTC
>TRBV10-2|TRBD2|NA|TRBJ2-7
CASTLAGVREQYF
TGCGCCAGCACCCTAGCGGGAGTGAGAGAGCAGTACTTC
>TRBV11-2|NA|NA|TRBJ1-1
CASSLGYVGEAFF
TGTGCCAGCAGCTTGGGGTATGTCGGTGAAGCTTTCTTT
>TRBV12-3/TRBV12-4|NA|NA|TRBJ2-7
CASSSSYEQYF
TGTGCCAGCAGTTCCTCCTACGAGCAGTACTTC
>TRBV7-2|NA|NA|TRBJ2-4
CASTPAQRVDIQYF
TGTGCCAGCACCCCAGCACAAAGGGTCGACATTCAGTACTTC
>TRBV21-1|NA|NA|TRBJ2-7
CASRIPGRTSGLTCEQYF
TGTGCCAGCAGGATCCCCGGGAGGACTAGCGGGTTAACCTGCGAGCAGTACTTC
>TRBV24-1|NA|few|TRBJ2-3
CATSPPVGGTQYF
TGTGCCACCAGTCCCCCCGTCGGGGGTACGCAGTATTTT
>TRBV5-1|NA|NA|TRBJ1-1
CASTFSSNAEAFF
TGCGCCAGCACATTTTCATCTAATGCTGAAGCTTTCTTT
>TRBV19|NA|NA|TRBJ1-1
CASSITGARDTTLNTEAFF
TGTGCCAGTAGTATTACCGGAGCTCGGGACACCACTCTTAACACTGAAGCTTTCTTT
>TRBV7-2|TRBD1|NA|TRBJ1-2
CASSLTGTGDYGYTF
TGTGCCAGCAGCTTAACCGGGACAGGGGACTATGGCTACACCTTC
>TRBV7-9|NA|NA|TRBJ2-1
CASSFGNEQFF
TGTGCCAGCAGCTTCGGTAATGAGCAGTTCTTC
>TRBV11-3|NA|NA|TRBJ1-6
CASSLGTENSPLHF
TGTGCCAGCAGCCTTGGGACGGAGAATTCACCCCTCCACTTT
>TRBV19|NA|NA|TRBJ1-5
CASSIRISREQSNQPQHF
TGTGCCAGTAGTATAAGAATTTCAAGAGAACAATCCAATCAGCCCCAGCATTTT
>TRBV6-5|TRBD1|once|TRBJ1-5
CASRPGQGARQPQHF
TGTGCCAGCAGACCCGGACAGGGGGCGCGTCAGCCCCAGCATTTT
>TRBV5-1|NA|NA|TRBJ1-5
CASSTDGQGPQHF
TGCGCCAGCAGCACCGACGGGCAAGGGCCCCAGCATTTT
>TRBV7-3|TRBD1|NA|TRBJ1-1
CASASGTGGRGTEAFF
TGTGCCAGCGCCTCCGGGACAGGGGGCAGGGGCACTGAAGCTTTCTTT
>TRBV29-1|TRBD1|once|TRBJ1-1
CSVEIGETGEKIFIAEAFF
TGCAGCGTTGAAATAGGAGAGACAGGGGAAAAAATATTCATTGCTGAAGCTTTCTTT
>TRBV7-2|TRBD2|NA|TRBJ2-3
CASSFKLAGGTDTQYF
TGTGCCAGCAGCTTTAAGCTAGCGGGGGGCACAGATACGCAGTATTTT
>TRBV29-1|NA|NA|TRBJ1-4
CSVREGQLFF
TGCAGCGTTCGTGAGGGTCAGCTGTTTTTT
>TRBV11-2|NA|once|TRBJ2-7
CASSLDPAGGFGQYF
TGTGCCAGCAGCTTAGATCCAGCCGGGGGATTCGGGCAGTACTTC
>TRBV10-3|TRBD1|NA|TRBJ1-1
CAISESQGADVNTEAFF
TGTGCCATCAGTGAGTCTCAGGGGGCTGACGTGAACACTGAAGCTTTCTTT
>TRBV12-3/TRBV12-4|NA|NA|TRBJ2-1
CASSLNNEQFF
TGTGCCAGCAGTTTAAACAATGAGCAGTTCTTC
>TRBV5-4|NA|NA|TRBJ2-7
CASSLWGVSYEQYF
TGTGCCAGCAGCTTGTGGGGGGTCTCCTACGAGCAGTACTTC
>TRBV5-1|TRBD1|NA|TRBJ1-2
CASSWTLTTGTGNYGYTF
TGCGCCAGCAGCTGGACCCTGACGACAGGGACGGGAAACTATGGCTACACCTTC
>TRBV28|NA|once|TRBJ1-3
CASLDSGNTIYF
TGTGCCAGCTTGGACTCTGGAAACACCATATATTTT
>TRBV27|TRBD1|NA|TRBJ1-4
CASSSRGQGEYEKLFF
TGTGCCAGCAGTTCTCGCGGACAGGGGGAATACGAAAAACTGTTTTTT
>TRBV28|NA|NA|TRBJ1-5
CASRAARQGSPQPQHF
TGTGCCAGCAGGGCCGCCAGGCAGGGAAGCCCTCAGCCCCAGCATTTT
>TRBV30|NA|once|TRBJ1-6
CAWSRVDSPLHF
TGTGCCTGGAGTAGGGTGGATTCACCCCTCCACTTT
>TRBV27|NA|once|TRBJ2-7
CASRPSGGAGTSSYEQYF
TGTGCCAGCAGGCCCTCCGGGGGAGCGGGCACTAGCTCCTACGAGCAGTACTTC
>TRBV2|NA|NA|TRBJ2-3
CASSDATDTQYF
TGTGCCAGCAGTGATGCAACAGATACGCAGTATTTT
>TRBV15|NA|NA|TRBJ2-3
CATSRDHRSRADTQYF
TGTGCCACCAGCAGAGATCATAGGAGCCGTGCAGATACGCAGTATTTT
>TRBV29-1|NA|once|TRBJ2-5
CSVRGRETQYF
TGCAGCGTTCGGGGACGGGAGACCCAGTACTTC
>TRBV10-3|NA|NA|TRBJ2-6
CAISEKGSGANVLTF
TGTGCCATCAGTGAAAAGGGCTCTGGGGCCAACGTCCTGACTTTC
>TRBV28|NA|NA|TRBJ1-1
CASSFYPTEAFF
TGTGCCAGCAGTTTCTACCCAACCGAAGCTTTCTTT
>TRBV7-2|TRBD1|few|TRBJ2-4
CASSARQGVIQYF
TGTGCCAGCAGCGCCCGACAGGGAGTCATTCAGTACTTC
>TRBV7-3|TRBD2|NA|TRBJ2-7
CASSFSAGGPYEQYF
TGTGCCAGCAGCTTTTCAGCGGGGGGGCCTTACGAGCAGTACTTC
>TRBV7-6|TRBD1|NA|TRBJ2-7
CASSLTAAGQGSYEQYF
TGTGCCAGCAGCCTTACGGCGGCGGGACAGGGATCCTACGAGCAGTACTTC
>TRBV3-1/TRBV3-2|NA|NA|TRBJ2-3
CASSQGWLDTQYF
TGTGCCAGCAGCCAAGGTTGGTTAGATACGCAGTATTTT
>TRBV18|TRBD2|NA|TRBJ2-1
CASSPPGVAGYNEQFF
TGTGCCAGCTCACCACCCGGAGTAGCGGGATACAATGAGCAGTTCTTC
>TRBV12-5|NA|NA|TRBJ1-2
CASGLSDRGGYTF
TGTGCTAGTGGTTTGTCGGACAGAGGTGGCTACACCTTC
>TRBV6-5|NA|NA|TRBJ2-7
CASRADDQGWEQYF
TGTGCCAGCAGAGCGGACGACCAGGGGTGGGAGCAGTACTTC
>TRBV4-1|NA|NA|TRBJ2-7
CASSQDRRVSYEQYF
TGCGCCAGCAGCCAAGATCGGCGGGTTAGCTACGAGCAGTACTTC
>TRBV27|TRBD1|NA|TRBJ1-1
CASSSFTGTGGMNTEAFF
TGTGCCAGCAGTTCCTTTACCGGGACAGGGGGTATGAACACTGAAGCTTTCTTT
>TRBV6-5|NA|NA|TRBJ1-1
CASRRTVNTEAFF
TGTGCCAGCAGGAGGACAGTAAACACTGAAGCTTTCTTT
>TRBV19|TRBD1|NA|TRBJ2-5
CASSSRDRIETQYF
TGTGCCAGTAGTAGCCGGGACAGGATAGAGACCCAGTACTTC
>TRBV20-1|NA|NA|TRBJ1-1
CSARQTWEAFF
TGCAGTGCTCGCCAGACTTGGGAAGCTTTCTTT
>TRBV3-1/TRBV3-2|NA|NA|TRBJ2-1
CASSQQGSSYNEQFF
TGTGCCAGCAGCCAACAAGGGTCCTCCTACAATGAGCAGTTCTTC